What follows are 32 T cell receptor beta chains derived from one specimen sequenced in a study of T cell responses to AZD1222 COVID-19 vaccine. The repertoire was sequenced with immunoSEQ multiplex PCR; TCRdb's copy has only in-frame clones and lacks some. Here the sample spans about 78,000 clones, about nine tenths being singletons. Sequences were derived from peripheral blood, sampled 28 days after the second AZD1222 dose. Source of these receptors: an adult who received the AZD1222 COVID-19 vaccine.

The chain couples TRBV6-5 to TRBJ2-3; tentative D call: TRBD1 (5 bases). V was shortened by 2 bases and J by 2 bases, with 14 bases between the two germline ends. The CDR3 loop spans 16 amino acids. Germline CDR1 reads MNHEY; CDR2 reads SVGAGI. DNA for the CDR3: TGTGCCAGCAGTTACGCAGGGTTAATATCCACAGATACGCAGTATTTT. Protein product: CASSYAGLISTDTQYF.

The chain uses TRBV27 and TRBJ1-5; 7 nucleotides line up with TRBD1. Trimming removed 5 bases from V and 2 bases from J; junction bases left unmatched: 6. This CDR3 is built from 15 residues. From germline, CDR1 is MNHEY and CDR2 SMNVEV (reference sequence). CDR3 DNA: TGTGCCAGCAGTCCAACAGGGGATGGCAATCAGCCCCAGCATTTT. This codes for CASSPTGDGNQPQHF.

The chain is built from TRBV19 and TRBJ1-1; no definite D call. Germline lookup yields CDR1 LNHDA and CDR2 SQIVND (reference sequence). Trimming pared 4 bases from V and 6 bases from J, leaving 21 bases between. The CDR3 sequence is 16 residues long. The CDR3: CASSTTFGPRMSEAFF. DNA for the CDR3: TGTGCCAGTAGTACCACCTTTGGTCCCCGAATGTCTGAAGCTTTCTTT.

V usage is TRBV7-3 and J usage is TRBJ1-1; D remains unclear. The CDR3 length is 13 residues. Looked up from germline, CDR1 is SGHTA and CDR2 is FQGTGA. The V end lost 1 base, the J end lost 5 bases, and 8 bases lay between the germline ends. The CDR3 loop reads CASSLITGTEAFF. The CDR3 DNA reads as TGTGCCAGCAGCTTAATAACGGGAACTGAAGCTTTCTTT.

The chain has TRBV30 and TRBJ2-5, with unresolved D. The CDR3 sequence is 14 residues long. V shed 1 base and J shed 2 bases, with 11 bases lying between them. The germline V gene encodes CDR1 GTSNPN and CDR2 SVGIG (reference sequence). Here the CDR3 reads CAWSGFRWQETQYF. For the CDR3, the DNA is TGTGCCTGGAGTGGATTCCGGTGGCAAGAGACCCAGTACTTC. Using reference TRBV30 and TRBJ2-5 for the parts outside the CDR3, the full variable domain is SQTIHQWPATLVQPVGSPLSLECTVEGTSNPNLYWYRQAAGRGLQLLFYSVGIGQISSEVPQNLSASRPQDRQFILSSKKLLLSDSGFYLCAWSGFRWQETQYFGPGTRLLVL.

The rearrangement joins TRBV19 to TRBJ1-5; TRBD1 matches 12 bases. Germline assignment: CDR1 LNHDA and CDR2 SQIVND (reference sequence). This CDR3 is 16 amino acids long. Germline trimming cut 5 bases from V and 6 bases from J; bases unmatched to any gene: 8. The CDR3 nucleotides read TGTGCCAGTAGTGGGACAGGGGGCCGGGGGGTTCAGCCCCAGCATTTT. Its protein is CASSGTGGRGVQPQHF.

This clone turned up a few times. V usage is TRBV4-1 and J usage is TRBJ2-2; 8 bases match TRBD2. Losses at the gene ends were 4 bases for V and 4 bases for J; bases not matched to a gene: 5. Germline V CDR1 and CDR2: MGHRA, YSYEKL. The length of the CDR3 is 15 residues. CDR3 nucleotide sequence: TGCGCCAGCAGCCCTCGGGAGGGTGCCACCGGGGAGCTGTTTTTT. Encoded protein: CASSPREGATGELFF.

The chain combines TRBV5-1 with TRBJ1-6; D gene unclear. Germline CDR1 is SGHRS and CDR2 is YFSETQ. The CDR3 loop spans 16 amino acids. Between the trimmed V and J ends, which lost 2 bases and 10 bases, there was a span of 19 bases. The CDR3 bases are TGCGCCAGCAGCTTAGGTGCGGGCAGTTCCCACTCACCCCTCCACTTT. The encoded protein is CASSLGAGSSHSPLHF.

The V gene is TRBV5-1, the J gene TRBJ2-6; 9 positions agree with TRBD1. The CDR3 contains 18 residues. V lost 4 bases, J lost 0 bases, and 8 bases stayed unmatched. The V gene's germline CDR1 is SGHRS and CDR2 YFSETQ. The CDR3 spells CASSEGQGPSSGANVLTF. DNA for the CDR3: TGCGCCAGCAGCGAAGGACAGGGGCCTAGCTCTGGGGCCAACGTCCTGACTTTC.

The chain is built from TRBV18 and TRBJ2-3; 8 nucleotides match TRBD1. Germline values: CDR1 KGHSH, CDR2 LQKENI. V lost 4 bases to trimming and J lost 1 base; unmatched junction nucleotides: 7. CDR3 length equals 16 residues. The CDR3 region has the DNA TGTGCCAGCTCACTAGGCGGGACAGGAGGCACAGATACGCAGTATTTT. Its translation: CASSLGGTGGTDTQYF.

V is TRBV27 and J is TRBJ2-7; 7 bases align to TRBD2. Germline CDR1 and CDR2: MNHEY and SMNVEV (reference sequence). The CDR3 contains 16 residues. V dropped 2 bases and J dropped 1; count of bases not matched to a gene: 8. DNA for the CDR3: TGTGCCAGCAGTTTAGGAGTAGGGCGGGGGTCCTACGAGCAGTACTTC. Residues: CASSLGVGRGSYEQYF.

The chain recombines TRBV7-2 with TRBJ2-3; tentatively, D is TRBD2 (6 bases). This CDR3 is 13 amino acids long. V was clipped by 5 bases and J by 2 bases, with 8 bases between them. CDR1 SGHTA and CDR2 FQGNSA come from the germline V gene. The CDR3 here is CASSGTYTDTQYF. The CDR3 nucleotides are TGTGCCAGCAGCGGGACTTACACAGATACGCAGTATTTT.

The rearrangement links TRBV30 to TRBJ1-1; D gene unclear. The germline V gene encodes CDR1 GTSNPN and CDR2 SVGIG (reference sequence). The CDR3 consists of 15 residues. V was shortened by 0 bases and J by 1 base, with 12 bases between the two germline ends. CDR3 sequence reads: CAWSVLRTENTEAFF. For the CDR3, the DNA is TGTGCCTGGAGTGTCTTACGGACGGAGAACACTGAAGCTTTCTTT.

This chain uses TRBV19 with TRBJ2-1; unclear D gene. Trimming stripped 6 bases from V and 6 bases from J, with 18 bases between. This CDR3 region has 15 residues. Germline V gives CDR1 LNHDA, CDR2 SQIVND (reference sequence). In nucleotides, the CDR3 is TGTGCCAGTAGGGATGAGACGGCTGGGCGCAATGAGCAGTTCTTC. Protein sequence: CASRDETAGRNEQFF.

This chain uses TRBV9 with TRBJ2-7, with D possibly TRBD1 on 6 matching bases. Trimming took off 3 bases at V and 5 bases at J, with 15 bases between the two ends. CDR3 length equals 14 residues. Germline CDR1 and CDR2: SGDLS and YYNGEE. The CDR3 nucleotides are TGTGCCAGCAGCGGCCGGGGACAAGAGGACGAGCAGTACTTC. This sequence encodes CASSGRGQEDEQYF.

The V call is TRBV7-8, the J call TRBJ1-4; maybe TRBD1 (5 bases). V lost 0 bases and J lost 8, with 19 bases in between. Germline CDR1 and CDR2: SGHVS and FQNEAQ. This CDR3 contains 17 residues. In DNA, the CDR3 is TGTGCCAGCAGCTTAGCGCGTTTCGGGGGTCGGTACGAAAAACTGTTTTTT. This translates into CASSLARFGGRYEKLFF.

The gene calls are TRBV3-1 (or the pseudogene TRBV3-2) and TRBJ1-2; D might be TRBD1 (5 bases). This CDR3 has 14 amino acids. V was cut by 2 bases and J by 4 bases, with 11 bases left in between. Germline CDR1 and CDR2: LGHDT and YNNKEL (reference sequence). The CDR3, as DNA: TGTGCCAGCAGCCAAAAGGGGACGGGCTATGGCTACACCTTC. Encoded protein: CASSQKGTGYGYTF.

The V and J genes are TRBV18 and TRBJ1-1, with D possibly matching TRBD1 (5 bases). There are 17 residues in the CDR3. Germline V gene sequence: CDR1 KGHSH, CDR2 LQKENI. Trimming left V 3 bases short and J 4 bases short, with 21 bases between. CDR3 region: CASSPLAGWDPSTEAFF. CDR3 DNA: TGTGCCAGCTCACCCTTAGCGGGGTGGGACCCTAGCACTGAAGCTTTCTTT.

This sequence joins TRBV9 and TRBJ1-1; D is unresolved. The V gene lost 4 bases and the J gene lost 9 bases, with 22 bases spanning the gap. The germline CDR1 and CDR2 sequences are SGDLS and YYNGEE. CDR3 length: 15 residues. The CDR3 nucleotides are TGTGCCAGCAGCCCGCAAGATGGGGTTGGGTACCAAGCTTTCTTT. Amino acid sequence: CASSPQDGVGYQAFF. The variable domain in full, completed from reference TRBV9 and TRBJ1-1, reads DSGVTQTPKHLITATGQRVTLRCSPRSGDLSVYWYQQSLDQGLQFLIQYYNGEERAKGNILERFSAQQFPDLHSELNLSSLELGDSALYFCASSPQDGVGYQAFFGQGTRLTVV.

This chain joins TRBV30 and TRBJ1-6; 7 positions match TRBD1. CDR1 and CDR2 from the germline V gene are GTSNPN and SVGIG (reference sequence). This CDR3 comprises 15 residues. The CDR3 spells CAIQQGISYNSPLHF. In nucleotides, the CDR3 is TGTGCAATTCAACAGGGGATCTCCTATAATTCACCCCTCCACTTT.

The V call is TRBV11-3, the J call TRBJ1-6; 7 nucleotides align to TRBD1. Germline trimming cut 5 bases from V and 9 bases from J; bases unmatched to any gene: 10. Germline V gene data show CDR1 as SGHNT and CDR2 as YENEEA. The CDR3 totals 15 residues. DNA of the CDR3: TGTGCCAGCAGCCGCGGACAGGACTATGCTTCACCCCTCCACTTT. Protein: CASSRGQDYASPLHF.

V gene TRBV6-1 combines with J gene TRBJ1-2; 10 nucleotides match TRBD1. Germline CDR1 and CDR2: MNHNS and SASEGT. CDR3 length equals 14 residues. Trimming at V came to 3 bases and at J to 6 bases, leaving 4 bases not matched to a gene. The CDR3 DNA sequence: TGTGCCAGCAGTGAGACAGGGGGCGGGGATGGCTACACCTTC. This sequence encodes CASSETGGGDGYTF.

The V gene is TRBV7-9, the J gene TRBJ1-2; D unclear. V was cut by 3 bases and J by 0 bases, with 5 bases left in between. The germline gives CDR1 SEHNR, CDR2 FQNEAQ (reference sequence). This CDR3 is 13 amino acids long. CDR3 residues: CASSFRANYGYTF. CDR3 coding DNA: TGTGCCAGCAGCTTTCGGGCTAACTATGGCTACACCTTC.

V gene TRBV24-1 combines with J gene TRBJ1-5; no clear D. Deletions cut 5 bases from V and 7 bases from J, with 14 bases between. The V gene's germline CDR1 is KGHDR and CDR2 SFDVKD. There are 14 residues in the CDR3. As DNA, the CDR3 is TGTGCCACCAGTGCAGGCGCAACGTCCCAGCCCCAGCATTTT. Translating it yields CATSAGATSQPQHF.

J is TRBJ2-1 and V is TRBV27; 8 bases agree with TRBD2. The CDR3 totals 14 residues. After removal of 6 bases from V and 9 bases from J, the junction contained 10 bases not matched to a gene. Germline lookup yields CDR1 MNHEY and CDR2 SMNVEV (reference sequence). The CDR3 coding sequence is TGTGCCAGCAGACTCGGGAGGGCCCGGGGTGAGCAGTTCTTC. Protein sequence: CASRLGRARGEQFF.

The chain is built from TRBV19 and TRBJ2-3, with D tentatively TRBD2 (6 bases). Germline V gene sequence: CDR1 LNHDA, CDR2 SQIVND (reference sequence). This CDR3 is built from 14 residues. The V gene lost 1 base and the J gene lost 3 bases, with 8 bases spanning the gap. The CDR3 nucleotides read TGTGCCAGTAGTATAGGGAGGGAAACAGATACGCAGTATTTT. Translating it yields CASSIGRETDTQYF. The whole variable domain, filled in from reference TRBV19 and TRBJ2-3, reads DGGITQSPKYLFRKEGQNVTLSCEQNLNHDAMYWYRQDPGQGLRLIYYSQIVNDFQKGDIAEGYSVSREKKESFPLTVTSAQKNPTAFYLCASSIGRETDTQYFGPGTRLTVL.

V and J are TRBV7-2 and TRBJ2-1; no definite D call. The V gene's germline CDR1 is SGHTA and CDR2 FQGNSA. Trimming stripped 4 bases from V and 5 bases from J, with 6 bases between. The CDR3 is 12 amino acids. CDR3 in amino acids: CASSSYNNEQFF. As DNA, the CDR3 is TGTGCCAGCAGCTCCTATAACAATGAGCAGTTCTTC.

The chain combines TRBV19 with TRBJ1-1; D is uncertain. V was pared by 3 bases and J by 7 bases, with 12 bases between. CDR1 and CDR2 (germline): LNHDA, SQIVND (reference sequence). This CDR3 contains 13 residues. The CDR3 here is CASSINTAHEAFF. DNA of the CDR3: TGTGCCAGTAGTATTAATACGGCCCATGAAGCTTTCTTT.

The chain recombines TRBV6-4 with TRBJ1-2; D possibly corresponds to TRBD1 (5 bases). The CDR3 is 13 amino acids. Germline-derived CDR1 and CDR2 are MRHNA and SNTAGT. V lost 0 bases and J 8 bases, leaving 10 bases between the germline ends. In DNA form, the CDR3 reads TGTGCCAGCAGTGACTCGTGGGGCCGGGGCTACACCTTC. Translating gives CASSDSWGRGYTF.

V gene TRBV7-8 combines with J gene TRBJ1-4; 8 bases are a match to TRBD1. CDR3 length: 13 amino acids. Germline V CDR1 and CDR2: SGHVS, FQNEAQ. The trim removed 5 bases at V and 8 bases at J, leaving 4 bases unmatched. The CDR3 DNA reads as TGTGCCAGCAGCAACAGGGGGGAAGAAAAACTGTTTTTT. As protein: CASSNRGEEKLFF. The full variable domain, in which reference TRBV7-8 and TRBJ1-4 provide the parts outside the CDR3, is GAGVSQSPRYKVAKRGQDVALRCDPISGHVSLFWYQQALGQGPEFLTYFQNEAQLDKSGLPSDRFFAERPEGSVSTLKIQRTQQEDSAVYLCASSNRGEEKLFFGSGTQLSVL.

The chain links TRBV7-6 to TRBJ1-6; TRBD1 is a possible D gene (5 bases). Trimming pared 10 bases from V and 6 bases from J, leaving 13 bases between. The CDR3 is 13 residues long. Germline CDR1 and CDR2: SGHVS and FNYEAQ. The CDR3, as DNA: TGTGCCACGGGCAGGGAGTTTAATTCACCCCTCCACTTT. It encodes CATGREFNSPLHF. Using reference TRBV7-6 and TRBJ1-6 for the parts outside the CDR3, the full variable domain is GAGVSQSPRYKVTKRGQDVALRCDPISGHVSLYWYRQALGQGPEFLTYFNYEAQQDKSGLPNDRFSAERPEGSISTLTIQRTEQRDSAMYRCATGREFNSPLHFGNGTRLTVT.

The chain employs TRBV11-2 and TRBJ2-2, with D possibly being TRBD2 (5 bases). V lost 4 bases, J lost 1 base, and 13 bases lay in between. Germline CDR1 and CDR2: SGHAT and FQNNGV. The CDR3 is made up of 16 amino acids. DNA for the CDR3: TGTGCCAGCAGCTGGCAGGAAGGAGGGAACACCGGGGAGCTGTTTTTT. This encodes CASSWQEGGNTGELFF.